One and the same sample provided the 25 T cell receptor beta chains below, sequenced in a study of cytomegalovirus exposure and HLA in healthy donors. PCR primers comprised 60 Vbeta and 13 Jbeta primers. The assay was immunoSEQ multiplex PCR, and TCRdb's table has in-frame clones only and misses some. The data hold around 91,000 clones, with under 75% observed a single time. Sequencing was carried out using PBMCs. The receptors were sampled from a human donor in good health.

The chain has TRBV5-6 and TRBJ1-2, with TRBD1 matching 9 bases. V lost 4 bases and J lost 2; bases outside the gene matches: 6. The CDR3 is made up of 15 amino acids. Germline loops: CDR1 SGHDT, CDR2 YYEEEE. Written as DNA, the CDR3 is TGTGCCAGCAGCCGGGACGGGACAGGGAACTATGGCTACACCTTC. Translation: CASSRDGTGNYGYTF.

This clone came up once. This rearrangement joins TRBV5-6 to TRBJ1-2, with TRBD1 matching 8 bases. The CDR3 extends over 16 amino acids. J lost 3 bases, V lost 2 bases, and 9 bases had no gene match. CDR1 SGHDT and CDR2 YYEEEE come from the germline V gene. The CDR3 protein is CASSLKIGQGDYGYTF. CDR3 nucleotide sequence: TGTGCCAGCAGCTTAAAGATCGGACAGGGTGACTATGGCTACACCTTC.

CDR3: CASGYDQTGTGAFYEQYF. DNA for the CDR3: TGTGCTAGTGGTTACGACCAAACCGGGACAGGGGCTTTCTACGAGCAGTACTTC. This sequence joins TRBV12-5 and TRBJ2-7; 10 nucleotides agree with TRBD1. Trimming at V came to 4 bases and at J to 3 bases, leaving 15 bases not matched to a gene. The CDR3 has 18 residues. Per the germline V gene, CDR1 is LGHNT and CDR2 is FRNRAP. The full variable domain, in which reference TRBV12-5 and TRBJ2-7 provide the parts outside the CDR3, is DARVTQTPRHKVTEMGQEVTMRCQPILGHNTVFWYRQTMMQGLELLAYFRNRAPLDDSGMPKDRFSAEMPDATLATLKIQPSEPRDSAVYFCASGYDQTGTGAFYEQYFGPGTRLTVT.

V gene TRBV19 combines with J gene TRBJ1-5; 8 positions agree with TRBD1. This CDR3 comprises 15 residues. Germline CDR1 LNHDA, CDR2 SQIVND (reference sequence). V was pared by 5 bases and J by 6 bases, with 9 bases of the junction left unmatched. The CDR3 DNA is TGTGCCAGTAGTGCTGGACAGGGAGGAGGTCAGCCCCAGCATTTT. This translates into CASSAGQGGGQPQHF.

The V and J genes are TRBV5-4 and TRBJ2-7; TRBD2 is a possible D gene (6 bases). This CDR3 spans 15 amino acids. Germline values: CDR1 SGHNT, CDR2 YYREEE (reference sequence). Trimming stripped 5 bases from V and 2 bases from J, with 17 bases between. The CDR3 region is CASSRRGTAPYEQYF. The DNA for the CDR3 is TGTGCCAGCAGTCGGAGAGGGACTGCGCCCTACGAGCAGTACTTC.

This clone was recorded once. This chain uses TRBV6-1 with TRBJ2-7; D possibly corresponds to TRBD1 (5 bases). V lost 7 bases and J 2 bases, leaving 15 bases between the germline ends. The CDR3 totals 14 residues. CDR1 and CDR2 from the germline V gene are MNHNS and SASEGT. CDR3: CASIPRQGPYEQYF. The CDR3 nucleotides are TGTGCCAGCATCCCCCGGCAGGGTCCCTACGAGCAGTACTTC.

This clone occurred once. The chain links TRBV14 to TRBJ2-5; 7 bases fit TRBD1. The assigned J gene may be wrong: the sequence end matches TRBJ2-7 better. Germline lookup yields CDR1 SGHDN and CDR2 FVKESK. This CDR3 contains 14 residues. CDR3 loop: CASNEQGSSYEQYF. CDR3 nucleotide sequence: TGTGCCAGCAACGAACAGGGGTCATCCTACGAGCAGTACTTC.

This chain uses TRBV30 with TRBJ1-3; 8 bases line up with TRBD1. V dropped 8 bases and J dropped 0; count of bases not matched to a gene: 12. There are 16 residues in the CDR3. The germline gives CDR1 GTSNPN, CDR2 SVGIG (reference sequence). This chain's CDR3 is CAQKRDRSYSGNTIYF. CDR3 bases: TGTGCCCAAAAACGGGACAGGTCCTACTCTGGAAACACCATATATTTT.

The chain recombines TRBV6-6 with TRBJ2-3; the D is unclear. V lost 1 base, J lost 3 bases, and 8 bases lay in between. In germline, CDR1 is MNHNY, CDR2 SVGAGI (reference sequence). The CDR3 has 14 amino acids. The CDR3 nucleotides are TGTGCCAGCAGTTACTTTGGTAGTACAGATACGCAGTATTTT. It translates to CASSYFGSTDTQYF.

This clone occurred a few times. The chain uses TRBV5-1 and TRBJ2-1; 11 bases map to TRBD2. V shed 3 bases and J 7 bases; nucleotides not matched to a gene: 6. This CDR3 is built from 15 residues. Germline values: CDR1 SGHRS, CDR2 YFSETQ. Here the CDR3 reads CASSYSGGAVNEQFF. CDR3 in DNA: TGCGCCAGCAGCTATAGCGGGGGGGCCGTAAATGAGCAGTTCTTC.

This chain links TRBV18 with TRBJ2-5, with D unresolved. CDR1 and CDR2 from the germline V gene are KGHSH and LQKENI. V lost 6 bases and J 2 bases, leaving 13 bases between the germline ends. The length of the CDR3 is 14 residues. The CDR3 sequence is CASSTTIGQETQYF. The CDR3 coding sequence is TGTGCCAGCTCGACCACTATTGGGCAAGAGACCCAGTACTTC. The full variable domain, in which reference TRBV18 and TRBJ2-5 provide the parts outside the CDR3, is NAGVMQNPRHLVRRRGQEARLRCSPMKGHSHVYWYRQLPEEGLKFMVYLQKENIIDESGMPKERFSAEFPKEGPSILRIQQVVRGDSAAYFCASSTTIGQETQYFGPGTRLLVL.

In this sample, this clone turned up a few times. V gene TRBV15 combines with J gene TRBJ1-5; perhaps TRBD1 as D (6 bases). Germline V gene data show CDR1 as LNHNV and CDR2 as YYDKDF (reference sequence). This CDR3 spans 15 amino acids. Between the trimmed V and J ends, which lost 5 bases and 7 bases, there was a span of 18 bases. The CDR3 bases are TGTGCCACCAGCGCTCGGTCAGGGGTTGGGCAGCCCCAGCATTTT. Its translation is CATSARSGVGQPQHF. The complete variable domain, with remaining parts taken from reference TRBV15 and TRBJ1-5, reads DAMVIQNPRYQVTQFGKPVTLSCSQTLNHNVMYWYQQKSSQAPKLLFHYYDKDFNNEADTPDNFQSRRPNTSFCFLDIRSPGLGDTAMYLCATSARSGVGQPQHFGDGTRLSIL.

The rearrangement uses TRBV21-1 and TRBJ1-1; the D segment call TRBD1 is taken from the table without a DNA check. TRBV21-1 is flagged as a pseudogene. CDR3 length equals 10 residues. The CDR3 DNA is TGTGCCAGGCGACAGGGCGAAGCTTTCTTT. It is translated as CARRQGEAFF.

This clone was seen just once. The V and J genes are TRBV18 and TRBJ2-3, with TRBD1 as a possible D gene (7 bases). The CDR3 sequence is 17 residues long. Deletions cut 0 bases from V and 2 bases from J, with 15 bases between. Germline loops: CDR1 KGHSH, CDR2 LQKENI. This chain's CDR3 is CASSPPRDRKNTDTQYF. CDR3 nucleotides: TGTGCCAGCTCACCACCGCGGGACAGAAAAAACACAGATACGCAGTATTTT.

The CDR3 region has the DNA TGCGCCAGCAGCCAAGATTCACCCCGGGGTCCAACAGATACGCAGTATTTT. It specifies CASSQDSPRGPTDTQYF. This chain uses TRBV4-1 with TRBJ2-3, with a tentative D call TRBD2 (5 bases). The ends were cut back, 0 bases at V and 3 bases at J, with 16 bases in the middle. The length of the CDR3 is 17 residues. Germline V gene sequence: CDR1 MGHRA, CDR2 YSYEKL.

The rearrangement uses TRBV7-9 and TRBJ2-2; no clear D gene. Germline CDR1 is SEHNR and CDR2 is FQNEAQ (reference sequence). V was trimmed by 5 bases and J by 8 bases, leaving 9 bases between them. This CDR3 region has 12 residues. The DNA for the CDR3 is TGTGCCAGCAGCGACGAGACTGGGGAGCTGTTTTTT. Translated: CASSDETGELFF.

The genes are TRBV7-2 and TRBJ1-4; D remains ambiguous. The CDR3 length is 13 residues. Trimming took 1 base from V and 7 from J, leaving 7 bases between them. Germline CDR1 and CDR2: SGHTA and FQGNSA. In DNA form, the CDR3 reads TGTGCCAGCAGCTTAGTGCAGGTTGAAAAACTGTTTTTT. As protein: CASSLVQVEKLFF.

This clone showed up just a few times. The CDR3, as DNA: TGTGCCTGGAGTTCCGGGACAGGGGGCTATTATAGCAATCAGCCCCAGCATTTT. It specifies CAWSSGTGGYYSNQPQHF. J is TRBJ1-5 and V is TRBV30; 12 bases agree with TRBD1. Germline CDR1 reads GTSNPN; CDR2 reads SVGIG (reference sequence). V gave up 2 bases and J gave up 0 bases; unmatched junction bases: 8. The length of the CDR3 is 18 residues.

The J gene is TRBJ2-7, the V gene TRBV5-8; D might be TRBD2 (5 bases). This CDR3 is 13 amino acids long. V was pared by 5 bases and J by 2 bases, with 11 bases between. The V gene's germline CDR1 is SGHTS and CDR2 YDEGEE. The CDR3 region is CASRDFLPYEQYF. The DNA for the CDR3 is TGTGCCAGCAGGGACTTCCTCCCCTACGAGCAGTACTTC.

A few counts support this clone. V and J are TRBV5-1 and TRBJ1-3; D is uncertain. This CDR3 region has 15 residues. The germline CDR1 and CDR2 sequences are SGHRS and YFSETQ. V lost 0 bases, J lost 1 base, and 8 bases lay in between. CDR3 region: CASSLVGESGNTIYF. The CDR3 DNA sequence: TGCGCCAGCAGCTTGGTCGGGGAATCTGGAAACACCATATATTTT.

The chain is built from TRBV4-1 and TRBJ1-5; 11 positions match TRBD1. The CDR3 loop spans 17 amino acids. CDR1 MGHRA and CDR2 YSYEKL come from the germline V gene. The ends lost 3 bases at V and 2 bases at J; junction bases unmatched: 6. This chain's CDR3 is CASSQMGTGGGNQPQHF. CDR3 DNA sequence: TGCGCCAGCAGCCAGATGGGGACAGGGGGAGGCAATCAGCCCCAGCATTTT.

The chain uses TRBV19 and TRBJ1-5; D is ambiguous. Germline V gene sequence: CDR1 LNHDA, CDR2 SQIVND (reference sequence). V was clipped by 6 bases and J by 5 bases, with 11 bases between them. The CDR3 length is 13 residues. The CDR3 bases are TGTGCCAGTAGCCAAGACATGGATCAGCCCCAGCATTTT. Translating it yields CASSQDMDQPQHF. Together with reference TRBV19 and TRBJ1-5, the CDR3 gives the full variable domain: DGGITQSPKYLFRKEGQNVTLSCEQNLNHDAMYWYRQDPGQGLRLIYYSQIVNDFQKGDIAEGYSVSREKKESFPLTVTSAQKNPTAFYLCASSQDMDQPQHFGDGTRLSIL.

The chain carries TRBV15 and TRBJ2-2; 7 nucleotides agree with TRBD2. V lost 5 bases, J lost 3 bases, and 9 bases stayed unmatched. This CDR3 contains 16 residues. Germline CDR1 reads LNHNV; CDR2 reads YYDKDF (reference sequence). As DNA, the CDR3 is TGTGCCACCAGCCCCCATCCTGGGGGGGACACCGGGGAGCTGTTTTTT. It translates to CATSPHPGGDTGELFF.

The rearrangement uses TRBV4-3 and TRBJ2-3, with TRBD2 as a possible D gene (6 bases). The CDR3 extends over 17 amino acids. Germline assignment: CDR1 LGHNA and CDR2 YSLEER. Trimming cost V 0 bases and J 0 bases, with 13 bases left between them. CDR3 amino acids: CASSQDFPGGSTDTQYF. The CDR3 nucleotides read TGCGCCAGCAGCCAAGATTTCCCCGGGGGAAGCACAGATACGCAGTATTTT.

The chain joins TRBV30 to TRBJ2-7; D is perhaps TRBD2 (5 bases). Trimming stripped 0 bases from V and 4 bases from J, with 13 bases between. This CDR3 comprises 14 residues. CDR1 is GTSNPN and CDR2 is SVGIG in the germline V gene (reference sequence). The CDR3: CAWSVGGGLYEQYF. Written as DNA, the CDR3 is TGTGCCTGGAGTGTAGGCGGCGGGTTATACGAGCAGTACTTC.